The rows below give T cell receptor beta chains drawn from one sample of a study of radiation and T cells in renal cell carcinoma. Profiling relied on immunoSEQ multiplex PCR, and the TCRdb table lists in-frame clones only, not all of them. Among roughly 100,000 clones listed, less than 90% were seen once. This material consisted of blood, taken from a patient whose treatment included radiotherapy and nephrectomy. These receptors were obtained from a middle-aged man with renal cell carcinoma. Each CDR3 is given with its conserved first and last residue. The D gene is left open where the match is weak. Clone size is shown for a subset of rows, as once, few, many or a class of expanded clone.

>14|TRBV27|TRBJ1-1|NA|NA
CASRPNFAYTEAFF
TGTGCCAGCAGACCGAATTTCGCTTACACTGAAGCTTTCTTT
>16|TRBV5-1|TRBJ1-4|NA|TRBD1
CASSLGTGVDNEKLFF
TGCGCCAGCAGCCTAGGGACAGGGGTGGATAATGAAAAACTGTTTTTT
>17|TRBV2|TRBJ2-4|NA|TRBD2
CASIWGAGTETKNIQYF
TGTGCCAGCATCTGGGGAGCGGGGACGGAAACCAAAAACATTCAGTACTTC
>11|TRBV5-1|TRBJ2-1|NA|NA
CASSENNEQFF
TGCGCCAGCAGCGAAAACAATGAGCAGTTCTTC
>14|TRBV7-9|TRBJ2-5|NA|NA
CASGDGRIQETQYF
TGTGCCAGCGGAGACGGACGTATCCAAGAGACCCAGTACTTC
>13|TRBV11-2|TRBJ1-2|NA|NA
CASSESLFRGYTF
TGTGCCAGCAGCGAAAGCCTATTTAGGGGCTACACCTTC
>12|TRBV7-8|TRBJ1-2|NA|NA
CASSSEEFSYTF
TGTGCCAGCAGCTCAGAAGAGTTTAGCTACACCTTC
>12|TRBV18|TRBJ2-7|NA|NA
CASSPVPYEQYF
TGTGCCAGCTCACCGGTACCCTACGAGCAGTACTTC
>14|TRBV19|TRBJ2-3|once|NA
CASTVAGRLDTQYF
TGTGCCAGTACAGTCGCAGGGAGGTTGGATACGCAGTATTTT
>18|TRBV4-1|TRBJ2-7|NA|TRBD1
CASSQVIGGQGRTYEQYF
TGCGCCAGCAGCCAAGTTATCGGGGGACAGGGGCGGACCTACGAGCAGTACTTC
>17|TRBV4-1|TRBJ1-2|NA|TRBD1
CASSSGTGGTIGYGYTF
TGCGCCAGCAGTAGCGGGACAGGGGGAACTATCGGCTATGGCTACACCTTC
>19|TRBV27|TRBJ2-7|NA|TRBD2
CASSSNSGTPIMSLYEQYF
TGTGCCAGCAGTTCGAATAGCGGGACTCCCATCATGTCGCTCTACGAGCAGTACTTC
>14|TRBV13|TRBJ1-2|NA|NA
CASSRGQLNYGYTF
TGTGCCAGCAGCCGTGGGCAGCTTAACTATGGCTACACCTTC
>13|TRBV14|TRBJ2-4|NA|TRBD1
CASSQELQGVQYF
TGTGCCAGCAGCCAAGAGCTACAGGGGGTTCAGTACTTC
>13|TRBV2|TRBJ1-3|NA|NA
CASRQASGNTIYF
TGTGCCAGCAGACAGGCCTCTGGAAACACCATATATTTT
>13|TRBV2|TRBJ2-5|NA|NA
CASGPGDQETQYF
TGTGCCAGCGGGCCGGGGGACCAAGAGACCCAGTACTTC
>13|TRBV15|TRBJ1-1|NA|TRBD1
CATSRQGDTEAFF
TGTGCCACCAGCAGACAGGGGGACACTGAAGCTTTCTTT
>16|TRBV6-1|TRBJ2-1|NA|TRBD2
CASSETSGSFGNEQFF
TGTGCCAGCAGTGAAACTAGCGGGAGTTTTGGAAATGAGCAGTTCTTC
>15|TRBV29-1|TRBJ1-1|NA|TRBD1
CSVGGYFRQGAEAFF
TGCAGCGTTGGGGGATACTTCCGACAGGGGGCTGAAGCTTTCTTT
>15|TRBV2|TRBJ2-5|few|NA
CASRGLGEGGETQYF
TGTGCCAGCCGAGGACTGGGTGAGGGTGGTGAGACCCAGTACTTC
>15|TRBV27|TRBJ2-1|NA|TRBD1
CASSLGTGVGNEQFF
TGTGCCAGCAGTCTGGGGACAGGGGTCGGGAATGAGCAGTTCTTC
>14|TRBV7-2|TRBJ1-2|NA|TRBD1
CASSSTGTAYGYTF
TGTGCCAGCAGCTCAACCGGGACAGCCTATGGCTACACCTTC
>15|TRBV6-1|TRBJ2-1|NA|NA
CASSEVGNSYNEQFF
TGTGCCAGCAGTGAAGTTGGCAACTCCTACAATGAGCAGTTCTTC
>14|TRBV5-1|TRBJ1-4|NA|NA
CASSPGGDTEKLFF
TGCGCCAGCAGCCCGGGTGGGGACACGGAAAAACTGTTTTTT